This TCR beta chain originates from a study of OX40 agonist ivuxolimab in advanced cancers. CDR3 size: 14 residues. Germline CDR1 reads SGHVS; CDR2 reads FNYEAQ. V shed 5 bases and J shed 5 bases, with 15 bases lying between them. This clone has just one count. Measured with immunoSEQ multiplex PCR; TCRdb has only the in-frame clones, and not every one. The repertoire holds about 100,000 clones, with about 90% as singletons. The source is an adult with an advanced solid tumor such as melanoma, head and neck, liver or kidney cancer. V and J are TRBV7-6 and TRBJ2-5, with D possibly TRBD2 on 6 matching bases. The input for sequencing was CD4+ or CD8+ T cells sorted from blood, taken in a trial of the OX40 agonist ivuxolimab. This CDR3 reads CASSLPGDRETQYF. The CDR3 nucleotides are TGTGCCAGCAGCCTCCCGGGGGATCGGGAGACCCAGTACTTC.